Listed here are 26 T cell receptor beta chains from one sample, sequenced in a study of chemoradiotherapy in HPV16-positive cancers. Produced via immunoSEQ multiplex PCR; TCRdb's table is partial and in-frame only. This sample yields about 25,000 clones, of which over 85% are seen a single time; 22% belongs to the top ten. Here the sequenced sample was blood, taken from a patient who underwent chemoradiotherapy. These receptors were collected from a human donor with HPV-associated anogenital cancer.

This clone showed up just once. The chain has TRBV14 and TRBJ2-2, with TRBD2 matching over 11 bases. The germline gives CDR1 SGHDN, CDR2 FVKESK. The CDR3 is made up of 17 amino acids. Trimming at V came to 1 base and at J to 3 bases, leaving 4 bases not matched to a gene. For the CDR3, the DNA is TGTGCCAGCAGCCAAGCGGGGACTAGCGGCTACACCGGGGAGCTGTTTTTT. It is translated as CASSQAGTSGYTGELFF.

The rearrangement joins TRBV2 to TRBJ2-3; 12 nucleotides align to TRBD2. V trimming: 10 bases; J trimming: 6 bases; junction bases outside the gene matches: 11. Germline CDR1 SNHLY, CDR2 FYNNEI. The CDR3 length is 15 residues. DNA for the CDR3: TGTGCCACCCCTGGACTAGCGGGGCCGGTGGATACGCAGTATTTT. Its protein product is CATPGLAGPVDTQYF. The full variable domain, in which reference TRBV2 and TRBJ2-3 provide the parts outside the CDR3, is EPEVTQTPSHQVTQMGQEVILRCVPISNHLYFYWYRQILGQKVEFLVSFYNNEISEKSEIFDDQFSVERPDGSNFTLKIRSTKLEDSAMYFCATPGLAGPVDTQYFGPGTRLTVL.

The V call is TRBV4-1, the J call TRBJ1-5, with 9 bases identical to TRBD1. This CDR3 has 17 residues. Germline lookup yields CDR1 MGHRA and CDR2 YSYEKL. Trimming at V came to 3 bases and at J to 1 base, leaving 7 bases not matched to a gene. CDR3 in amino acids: CASSQVGTGWSNQPQHF. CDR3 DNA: TGCGCCAGCAGCCAGGTCGGGACAGGGTGGAGCAATCAGCCCCAGCATTTT.

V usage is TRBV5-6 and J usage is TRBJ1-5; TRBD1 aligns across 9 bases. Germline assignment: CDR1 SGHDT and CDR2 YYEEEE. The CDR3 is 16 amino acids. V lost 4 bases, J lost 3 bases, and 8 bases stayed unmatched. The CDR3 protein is CASSTRQGGLNQPQHF. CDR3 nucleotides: TGTGCCAGCAGCACCCGACAGGGGGGACTCAATCAGCCCCAGCATTTT.

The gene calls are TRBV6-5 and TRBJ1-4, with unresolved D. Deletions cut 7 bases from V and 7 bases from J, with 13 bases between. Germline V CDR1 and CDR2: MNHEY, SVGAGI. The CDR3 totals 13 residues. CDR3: CASKVGGSEKLFF. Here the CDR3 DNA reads TGTGCCAGCAAGGTGGGCGGGAGTGAAAAACTGTTTTTT.

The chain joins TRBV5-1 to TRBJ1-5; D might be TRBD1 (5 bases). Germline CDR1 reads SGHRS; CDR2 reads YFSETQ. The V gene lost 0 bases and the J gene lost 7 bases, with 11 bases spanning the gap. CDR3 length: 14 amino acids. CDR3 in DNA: TGCGCCAGCAGCTTGGAGGGCAGGGACCAGCCCCAGCATTTT. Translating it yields CASSLEGRDQPQHF.

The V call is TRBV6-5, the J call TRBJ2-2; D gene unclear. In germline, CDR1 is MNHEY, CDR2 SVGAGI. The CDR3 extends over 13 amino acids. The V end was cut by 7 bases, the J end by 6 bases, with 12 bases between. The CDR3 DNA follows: TGTGCCAGCACCCGGGTCTCCGCCGGGGAGCTGTTTTTT. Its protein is CASTRVSAGELFF.

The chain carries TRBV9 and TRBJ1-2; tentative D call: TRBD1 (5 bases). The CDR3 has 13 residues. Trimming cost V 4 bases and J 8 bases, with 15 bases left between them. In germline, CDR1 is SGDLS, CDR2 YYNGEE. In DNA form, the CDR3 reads TGTGCCAGCAGCACCCATCCAGGGTACGGCTACACCTTC. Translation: CASSTHPGYGYTF.

CDR3 loop: CASSADRPTLDTQYF. In DNA form, the CDR3 reads TGCGCCAGCAGTGCGGACAGACCTACGCTCGATACGCAGTATTTT. The gene calls are TRBV4-3 and TRBJ2-3; D perhaps matches TRBD1 (6 bases). The CDR3 is made up of 15 amino acids. Trimming stripped 6 bases from V and 6 bases from J, with 19 bases between. CDR1 LGHNA and CDR2 YSLEER come from the germline V gene.

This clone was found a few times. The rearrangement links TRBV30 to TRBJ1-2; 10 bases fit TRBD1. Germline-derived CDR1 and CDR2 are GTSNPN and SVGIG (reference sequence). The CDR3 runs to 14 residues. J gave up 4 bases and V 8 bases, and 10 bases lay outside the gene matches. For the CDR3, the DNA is TGTGCCGGGAAAGGGGGACAGGGGTTCTATGGCTACACCTTC. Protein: CAGKGGQGFYGYTF.

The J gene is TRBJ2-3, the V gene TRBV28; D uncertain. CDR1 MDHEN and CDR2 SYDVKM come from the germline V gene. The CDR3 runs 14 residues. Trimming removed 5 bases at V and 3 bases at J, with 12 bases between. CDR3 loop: CASSPSHRTDTQYF. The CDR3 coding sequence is TGTGCCAGCAGTCCCTCACACCGAACAGATACGCAGTATTTT.

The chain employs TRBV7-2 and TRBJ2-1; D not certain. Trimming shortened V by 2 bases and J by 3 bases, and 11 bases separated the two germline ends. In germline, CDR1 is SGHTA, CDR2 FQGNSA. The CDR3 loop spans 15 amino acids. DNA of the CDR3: TGTGCCAGCAGCTTATTCGCGGCTGACTACAATGAGCAGTTCTTC. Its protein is CASSLFAADYNEQFF. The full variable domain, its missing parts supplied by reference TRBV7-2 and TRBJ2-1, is GAGVSQSPSNKVTEKGKDVELRCDPISGHTALYWYRQSLGQGLEFLIYFQGNSAPDKSGLPSDRFSAERTGGSVSTLTIQRTQQEDSAVYLCASSLFAADYNEQFFGPGTRLTVL.

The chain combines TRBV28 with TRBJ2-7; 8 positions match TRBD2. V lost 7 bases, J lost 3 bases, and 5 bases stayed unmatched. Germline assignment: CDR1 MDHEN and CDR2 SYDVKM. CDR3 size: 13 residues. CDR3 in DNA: TGTGCCAGCACCGGGGGGGTTGGCTACGAGCAGTACTTC. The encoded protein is CASTGGVGYEQYF.

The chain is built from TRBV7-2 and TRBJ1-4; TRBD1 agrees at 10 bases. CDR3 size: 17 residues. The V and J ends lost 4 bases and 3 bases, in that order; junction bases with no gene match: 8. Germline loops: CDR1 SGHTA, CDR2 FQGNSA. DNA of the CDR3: TGTGCCAGCAGCTCCCGAGGGACAGGGGACTCTAATGAAAAACTGTTTTTT. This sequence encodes CASSSRGTGDSNEKLFF. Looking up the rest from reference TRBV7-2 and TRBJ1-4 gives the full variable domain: GAGVSQSPSNKVTEKGKDVELRCDPISGHTALYWYRQSLGQGLEFLIYFQGNSAPDKSGLPSDRFSAERTGGSVSTLTIQRTQQEDSAVYLCASSSRGTGDSNEKLFFGSGTQLSVL.

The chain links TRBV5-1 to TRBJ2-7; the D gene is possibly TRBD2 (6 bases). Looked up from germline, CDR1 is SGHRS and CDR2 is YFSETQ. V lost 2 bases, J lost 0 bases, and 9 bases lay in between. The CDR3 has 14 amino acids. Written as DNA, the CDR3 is TGCGCCAGCAGCTTAGGAGGGACCTCCTACGAGCAGTACTTC. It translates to CASSLGGTSYEQYF.

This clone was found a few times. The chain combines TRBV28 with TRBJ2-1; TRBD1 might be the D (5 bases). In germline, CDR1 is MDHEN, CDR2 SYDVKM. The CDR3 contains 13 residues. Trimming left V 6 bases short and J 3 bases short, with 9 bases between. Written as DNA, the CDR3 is TGTGCCAGCAGACCTGACAGCTACAATGAGCAGTTCTTC. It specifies CASRPDSYNEQFF. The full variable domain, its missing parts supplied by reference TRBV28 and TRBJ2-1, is DVKVTQSSRYLVKRTGEKVFLECVQDMDHENMFWYRQDPGLGLRLIYFSYDVKMKEKGDIPEGYSVSREKKERFSLILESASTNQTSMYLCASRPDSYNEQFFGPGTRLTVL.

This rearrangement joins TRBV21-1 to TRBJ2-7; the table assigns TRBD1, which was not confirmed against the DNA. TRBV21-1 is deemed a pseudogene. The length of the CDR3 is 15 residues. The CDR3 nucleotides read TGTGCCAGCAGCAAAGAGGCAGCAGGGGCCTACGAGCAGTACTTC. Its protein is CASSKEAAGAYEQYF.

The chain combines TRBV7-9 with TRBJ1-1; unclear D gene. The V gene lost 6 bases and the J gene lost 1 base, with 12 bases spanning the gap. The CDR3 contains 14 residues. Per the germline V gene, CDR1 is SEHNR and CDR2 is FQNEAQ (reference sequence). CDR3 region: CASRTSGRNTEAFF. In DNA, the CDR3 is TGTGCCAGCAGAACCTCTGGCCGGAACACTGAAGCTTTCTTT. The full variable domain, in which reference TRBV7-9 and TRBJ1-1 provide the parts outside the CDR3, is DTGVSQNPRHKITKRGQNVTFRCDPISEHNRLYWYRQTLGQGPEFLTYFQNEAQLEKSRLLSDRFSAERPKGSFSTLEIQRTEQGDSAMYLCASRTSGRNTEAFFGQGTRLTVV.

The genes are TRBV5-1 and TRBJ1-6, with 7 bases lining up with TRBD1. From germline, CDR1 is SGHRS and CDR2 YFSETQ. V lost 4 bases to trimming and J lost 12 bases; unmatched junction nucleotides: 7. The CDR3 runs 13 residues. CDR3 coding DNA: TGCGCCAGCAGCGCTGGTCAGGGGGGACCCCTCCACTTT. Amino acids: CASSAGQGGPLHF.

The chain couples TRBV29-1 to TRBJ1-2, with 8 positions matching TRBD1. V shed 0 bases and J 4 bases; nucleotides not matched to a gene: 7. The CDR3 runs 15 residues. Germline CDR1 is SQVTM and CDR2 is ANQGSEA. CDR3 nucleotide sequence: TGCAGCGTTGAAGATGGCAGGGGGCGCAGCTATGGCTACACCTTC. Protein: CSVEDGRGRSYGYTF.

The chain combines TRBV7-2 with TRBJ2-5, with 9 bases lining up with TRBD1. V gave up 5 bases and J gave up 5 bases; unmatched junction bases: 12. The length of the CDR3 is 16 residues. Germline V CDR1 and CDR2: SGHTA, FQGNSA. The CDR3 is CASSQYRDRVGETQYF. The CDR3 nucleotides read TGTGCCAGCAGCCAGTACCGGGACAGGGTGGGGGAGACCCAGTACTTC.

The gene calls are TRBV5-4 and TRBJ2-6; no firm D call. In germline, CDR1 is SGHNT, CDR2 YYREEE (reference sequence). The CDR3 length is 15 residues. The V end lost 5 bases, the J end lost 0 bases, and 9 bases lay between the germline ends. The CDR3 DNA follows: TGTGCCAGCAGGGGGTACAACTCTGGGGCCAACGTCCTGACTTTC. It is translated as CASRGYNSGANVLTF.

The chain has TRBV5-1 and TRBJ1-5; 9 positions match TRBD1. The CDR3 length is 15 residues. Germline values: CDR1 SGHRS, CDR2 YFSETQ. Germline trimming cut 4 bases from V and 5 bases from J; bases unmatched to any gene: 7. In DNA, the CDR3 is TGCGCCAGCAGCCCGGGGACAGGGTCTCATCAGCCCCAGCATTTT. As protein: CASSPGTGSHQPQHF.

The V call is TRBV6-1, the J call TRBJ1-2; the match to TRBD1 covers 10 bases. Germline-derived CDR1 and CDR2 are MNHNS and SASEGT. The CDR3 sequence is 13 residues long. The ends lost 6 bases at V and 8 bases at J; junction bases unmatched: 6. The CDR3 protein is CASSEGQGSGYTF. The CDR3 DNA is TGTGCCAGCAGCGAGGGACAGGGGAGCGGCTACACCTTC.

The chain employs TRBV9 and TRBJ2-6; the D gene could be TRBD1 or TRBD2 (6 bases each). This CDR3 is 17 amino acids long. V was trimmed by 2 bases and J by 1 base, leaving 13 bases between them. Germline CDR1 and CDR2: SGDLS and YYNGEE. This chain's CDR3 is CASSVRGRWSGANVLTF. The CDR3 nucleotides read TGTGCCAGCAGCGTCCGGGGGCGATGGTCTGGGGCCAACGTCCTGACTTTC. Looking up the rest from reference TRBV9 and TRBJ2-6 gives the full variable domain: DSGVTQTPKHLITATGQRVTLRCSPRSGDLSVYWYQQSLDQGLQFLIQYYNGEERAKGNILERFSAQQFPDLHSELNLSSLELGDSALYFCASSVRGRWSGANVLTFGAGSRLTVL.

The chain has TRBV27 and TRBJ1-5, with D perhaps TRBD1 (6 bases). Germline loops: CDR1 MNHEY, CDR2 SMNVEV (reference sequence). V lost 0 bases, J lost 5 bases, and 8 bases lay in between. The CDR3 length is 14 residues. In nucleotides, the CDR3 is TGTGCCAGCAGTTTATCGAGGGGGGATCAGCCCCAGCATTTT. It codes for CASSLSRGDQPQHF.